What follows is one T cell receptor (beta chain) and its context. Measured with immunoSEQ multiplex PCR; TCRdb has only the in-frame clones, and not every one. This table holds fewer than 65,000 clones, around 80% found once. The data were taken from a study of blood T cell repertoires in COVID-19. Study context: Samples of COVID-19 (acute and convalescent) were obtained from the United States, Italy and Spain. Sources were T cells, B-cell-depleted T cells, or PBMCs; the material itself was cDNA or gDNA.

This CDR3 is built from 13 residues. With 0 bases clipped from V and 4 bases from J, the junction kept 0 bases outside the gene matches. The germline V gene has CDR1 SGHNT and CDR2 YYREEE (reference sequence). Specimen: peripheral blood. The chain couples TRBV5-4 to TRBJ1-2, with 7 bases fitting TRBD1. The TCR sequence derives from a man aged 55 to 70 with acute or convalescent COVID-19. The chain's CDR3 is CASSLAGGYGYTF. As DNA, the CDR3 is TGTGCCAGCAGCTTGGCAGGGGGCTATGGCTACACCTTC.